One sample yielded the 8 T cell receptor beta chains listed below, sequenced in a study of control samples from healthy donors and cancer patients (dated by TCRdb to the early 2020s). The library was generated by the immunoSEQ multiplex PCR assay. The table comes from immuneACCESS by way of TCRdb, which keeps in-frame sequences with V and J called. Part of the clones is missing from these tables; in studies checked, under half for an unresolved V gene and the rest for unknown reasons. In all, the sample holds about 59,000 clones, and roughly 90% of those were seen once. Together, the top ten hold 1.5% to 2% of the sample. Material: PBMCs. The receptors here all came from a man aged 40-50 years with colorectal cancer.

The rearrangement uses TRBV29-1 and TRBJ1-5; possible D gene TRBD1, 5 bases. Trimming left V 8 bases short and J 3 bases short, with 14 bases between. This CDR3 contains 13 residues. Germline V gives CDR1 SQVTM, CDR2 ANQGSEA. CDR3 in amino acids: CSFSGADNQPQHF. The DNA of the CDR3 is TGCAGCTTCAGTGGGGCAGACAATCAGCCCCAGCATTTT.

The chain recombines TRBV7-2 with TRBJ1-1; the D is unclear. This CDR3 has 16 residues. CDR1 is SGHTA and CDR2 is FQGNSA in the germline V gene. V was shortened by 2 bases and J by 4 bases, with 17 bases between the two germline ends. CDR3 sequence: CASSLWAGVGGTEAFF. The DNA of the CDR3 is TGTGCCAGCAGCTTATGGGCTGGGGTTGGCGGCACTGAAGCTTTCTTT.

The rearrangement uses TRBV5-6 and TRBJ2-7; perhaps TRBD1 as D (6 bases). The V gene lost 0 bases and the J gene lost 2 bases, with 9 bases spanning the gap. CDR1 is SGHDT, CDR2 YYEEEE, per germline. The CDR3 contains 14 residues. The CDR3 coding sequence is TGTGCCAGCAGCTTGGCTGGACAGCCCTACGAGCAGTACTTC. Its translation is CASSLAGQPYEQYF.

The chain recombines TRBV7-8 with TRBJ2-5; 13 bases line up with TRBD2. The V gene end was trimmed by 5 bases and the J gene end by 5 bases; junction bases not matched to a gene: 8. This CDR3 region has 16 residues. Germline values: CDR1 SGHVS, CDR2 FQNEAQ. The CDR3 DNA sequence: TGTGCCAGCAGCACCCGACTAGCGGGGGGAGGGGAGACCCAGTACTTC. Translating it yields CASSTRLAGGGETQYF.

This clone has a single count. The V and J genes are TRBV2 and TRBJ1-2, with D uncertain. V lost 4 bases to trimming and J lost 4 bases, with 13 bases between them. This CDR3 is 14 amino acids long. Germline V lookup: CDR1 SNHLY, CDR2 FYNNEI. The CDR3 coding sequence is TGTGCCAGCAGTGTTTTCACCTCTACCTATGGCTACACCTTC. Encoded protein: CASSVFTSTYGYTF.

The V gene is TRBV7-3, the J gene TRBJ2-7; TRBD1 matches at 7 bases. Germline CDR1 and CDR2: SGHTA and FQGTGA. Unmatched junction bases numbered 9, after V lost 5 bases and J lost 5 bases. CDR3 length equals 14 residues. The CDR3 loop is CASSQRQGVHEQYF. CDR3 DNA: TGTGCCAGCAGCCAACGACAGGGTGTCCACGAGCAGTACTTC.

This clone was seen more than once but under ten times. The chain uses TRBV19 and TRBJ1-5, with D uncertain. The length of the CDR3 is 15 residues. V lost 6 bases and J lost 1, with 13 bases in between. CDR1 and CDR2 from the germline V gene are LNHDA and SQIVND (reference sequence). For the CDR3, the DNA is TGTGCCAGTAGATGGGGTTTCGGGAGCAATCAGCCCCAGCATTTT. Protein product: CASRWGFGSNQPQHF.

This sequence joins TRBV6-1 and TRBJ2-7, with D tentatively TRBD2 (6 bases). CDR1 is MNHNS and CDR2 is SASEGT in the germline V gene. This CDR3 has 15 amino acids. Trimming took 1 base from V and 5 from J, leaving 15 bases between them. CDR3 sequence: CASSEGGGRADEQYF. The CDR3 nucleotides are TGTGCCAGCAGTGAAGGCGGAGGGCGTGCTGACGAGCAGTACTTC.